A selection of T cell receptor beta chains follows, all from one sample in a study of cytomegalovirus exposure and HLA in healthy donors. Repertoires were generated with immunoSEQ multiplex PCR, while TCRdb's copy carries only in-frame clones and drops some. Seen here are approximately 150,000 clones, roughly 80% observed once, and the top ten hold under 1.1%. Material: PBMCs. All receptors derive from a man in his thirties or forties in good health and CMV-seronegative. Each CDR3 is given with its conserved first and last residue. Fields, in order: clone size, D gene, J gene, V gene, CDR3 DNA, CDR3 protein. The D gene is left open where the match is weak. Rows give clone size only sometimes, using once, few, many, or a class for an expanded clone.

clone size: NA; D gene: NA; J gene: TRBJ2-7; V gene: TRBV27; CDR3 DNA: TGTGCCAGCAGGCTCGGGAGAGCCTACGAGCAGTACTTC; CDR3 protein: CASRLGRAYEQYF
clone size: NA; D gene: TRBD1; J gene: TRBJ1-4; V gene: TRBV6-6; CDR3 DNA: TGTGCCAGCAGTTATCCCCAGGGGGCGCAGGGTGAAAAACTGTTTTTT; CDR3 protein: CASSYPQGAQGEKLFF
clone size: NA; D gene: NA; J gene: TRBJ2-7; V gene: TRBV2; CDR3 DNA: TGTGCCAGCCAAGAAGGACTGAGCTCCTACGAGCAGTACTTC; CDR3 protein: CASQEGLSSYEQYF
clone size: NA; D gene: NA; J gene: TRBJ1-4; V gene: TRBV29-1; CDR3 DNA: TGCAGCGCTGGACCAAGGGGCTTTAATGAAAAACTGTTTTTT; CDR3 protein: CSAGPRGFNEKLFF
clone size: few; D gene: NA; J gene: TRBJ1-1; V gene: TRBV29-1; CDR3 DNA: TGCAGCGTTGAAGGTTACAGACCTAACACTGAAGCTTTCTTT; CDR3 protein: CSVEGYRPNTEAFF
clone size: NA; D gene: NA; J gene: TRBJ1-6; V gene: TRBV6-5; CDR3 DNA: TGTGCCAGCAGTCCAGACAGCTTTGATTCACCCCTCCACTTT; CDR3 protein: CASSPDSFDSPLHF
clone size: NA; D gene: NA; J gene: TRBJ2-7; V gene: TRBV11-3; CDR3 DNA: TGTGCCAGCAGCACGCGGACTGAACTTTACGAGCAGTACTTC; CDR3 protein: CASSTRTELYEQYF
clone size: NA; D gene: NA; J gene: TRBJ1-2; V gene: TRBV29-1; CDR3 DNA: TGCAGCGTTGAAGGGGGAGTCTATGGCTACACCTTC; CDR3 protein: CSVEGGVYGYTF
clone size: NA; D gene: TRBD2; J gene: TRBJ2-7; V gene: TRBV5-1; CDR3 DNA: TGCGCCAGCAGCTTAGTAGCGGGGGCCTACGAGCAGTACTTC; CDR3 protein: CASSLVAGAYEQYF
clone size: NA; D gene: NA; J gene: TRBJ2-7; V gene: TRBV7-2; CDR3 DNA: TGTGCCAGCAGCCCCCAGGGGCTTCCCTACGAGCAGTACTTC; CDR3 protein: CASSPQGLPYEQYF
clone size: NA; D gene: NA; J gene: TRBJ1-1; V gene: TRBV30; CDR3 DNA: TGTGCCTGGAGTGTTCAGGGAAGGAAATTGACTGAAGCTTTCTTT; CDR3 protein: CAWSVQGRKLTEAFF
clone size: NA; D gene: NA; J gene: TRBJ1-1; V gene: TRBV7-9; CDR3 DNA: TGTGCCAGCAGCCCGCCGCAGGGTAACACTGAAGCTTTCTTT; CDR3 protein: CASSPPQGNTEAFF
clone size: NA; D gene: NA; J gene: TRBJ2-5; V gene: TRBV6-5; CDR3 DNA: TGTGCCAGCAGTTACGATCGGCGGGCCCAAGAGACCCAGTACTTC; CDR3 protein: CASSYDRRAQETQYF
clone size: NA; D gene: NA; J gene: TRBJ1-1; V gene: TRBV5-8; CDR3 DNA: TGTGCCAGCAGCTCTCAGGGGACGGGGAACACTGAAGCTTTCTTT; CDR3 protein: CASSSQGTGNTEAFF
clone size: NA; D gene: NA; J gene: TRBJ1-1; V gene: TRBV6-5; CDR3 DNA: TGTGCCAGCAGTTACGGGGGCTTGAACACTGAAGCTTTCTTT; CDR3 protein: CASSYGGLNTEAFF
clone size: few; D gene: NA; J gene: TRBJ1-4; V gene: TRBV7-9; CDR3 DNA: TGTGCCAGCAGCCCTCGGCAGGGCCGATCCGGGGAAAAACTGTTTTTT; CDR3 protein: CASSPRQGRSGEKLFF
clone size: NA; D gene: TRBD1; J gene: TRBJ1-6; V gene: TRBV5-4; CDR3 DNA: TGTGCCAGCAGCTTGGCAGGGGGCTATAATTCACCCCTCCACTTT; CDR3 protein: CASSLAGGYNSPLHF
clone size: few; D gene: NA; J gene: TRBJ1-1; V gene: TRBV5-5; CDR3 DNA: TGTGCCAGCAGCTTGACCAGGGCGAACACTGAAGCTTTCTTT; CDR3 protein: CASSLTRANTEAFF
clone size: NA; D gene: NA; J gene: TRBJ2-7; V gene: TRBV28; CDR3 DNA: TGTGCCAGCAGGCACAGAGAACAGTTATACGAGCAGTACTTC; CDR3 protein: CASRHREQLYEQYF
clone size: NA; D gene: TRBD2; J gene: TRBJ2-1; V gene: TRBV5-6; CDR3 DNA: TGTGCCAGCAGCCCCCCGGGGATAGCGGGGGTATATGAGCAGTTCTTC; CDR3 protein: CASSPPGIAGVYEQFF
clone size: NA; D gene: NA; J gene: TRBJ2-2; V gene: TRBV7-9; CDR3 DNA: TGTGCCAGCAGCTTTCTAGTCACCGGGGAGCTGTTTTTT; CDR3 protein: CASSFLVTGELFF
clone size: NA; D gene: TRBD1; J gene: TRBJ1-4; V gene: TRBV9; CDR3 DNA: TGTGCCAGCAGCGTAGGGCCGGGACAGCTTAATGAAAAACTGTTTTTT; CDR3 protein: CASSVGPGQLNEKLFF
clone size: once; D gene: NA; J gene: TRBJ1-2; V gene: TRBV5-6; CDR3 DNA: TGTGCCAGCAGCTTTCGGGGAGCGGGGTCTTTCGTGGGCTACACCTTC; CDR3 protein: CASSFRGAGSFVGYTF
clone size: NA; D gene: TRBD1; J gene: TRBJ2-7; V gene: TRBV2; CDR3 DNA: TGTGCCGGTGACCCTCGCCGGGACAGGGTCCACGAGCAGTACTTC; CDR3 protein: CAGDPRRDRVHEQYF
clone size: NA; D gene: NA; J gene: TRBJ2-7; V gene: TRBV11-1; CDR3 DNA: TGTGCCAGCAGCTTCGGGGGAGACGAGCAGTACTTC; CDR3 protein: CASSFGGDEQYF
clone size: NA; D gene: NA; J gene: TRBJ2-7; V gene: TRBV5-1; CDR3 DNA: TGCGCCAGCAGTCACAGGGACCGGGCCCCACAGGCGGAGCAGTACTTC; CDR3 protein: CASSHRDRAPQAEQYF
clone size: NA; D gene: TRBD1; J gene: TRBJ1-1; V gene: TRBV29-1; CDR3 DNA: TGCAGCGTTCGGGAGGACAGGGAAGTCACTGAAGCTTTCTTT; CDR3 protein: CSVREDREVTEAFF
clone size: NA; D gene: NA; J gene: TRBJ2-7; V gene: TRBV28; CDR3 DNA: TGTGCCAGCAAACCCCAGGGCGGAACCTACGAGCAGTACTTC; CDR3 protein: CASKPQGGTYEQYF
clone size: NA; D gene: NA; J gene: TRBJ1-4; V gene: TRBV19; CDR3 DNA: TGTGCCAGTACAAGTCAGGGAACTGAAAAACTGTTTTTT; CDR3 protein: CASTSQGTEKLFF
clone size: NA; D gene: TRBD2; J gene: TRBJ2-7; V gene: TRBV4-2; CDR3 DNA: TGTGCCAGCAGCCAAGGACTAGCGGGCTCCTACGAGCAGTACTTC; CDR3 protein: CASSQGLAGSYEQYF
clone size: NA; D gene: NA; J gene: TRBJ2-1; V gene: TRBV9; CDR3 DNA: TGTGCCAGCAGCGTAGGTGGCGGACGGGGCAATGAGCAGTTCTTC; CDR3 protein: CASSVGGGRGNEQFF
clone size: NA; D gene: TRBD1; J gene: TRBJ2-7; V gene: TRBV7-2; CDR3 DNA: TGTGCCAGCAGCTTAGATCCCAGGGGGCTCGAGCAGTACTTC; CDR3 protein: CASSLDPRGLEQYF
clone size: NA; D gene: NA; J gene: TRBJ2-3; V gene: TRBV10-3; CDR3 DNA: TGTGCCATCAGTGAGTCTAATCCCGATACGCAGTATTTT; CDR3 protein: CAISESNPDTQYF
clone size: NA; D gene: TRBD1; J gene: TRBJ1-2; V gene: TRBV19; CDR3 DNA: TGTGCCAGTAGTATAGGTGGGACAGGGGGTGCATATGGCTACACCTTC; CDR3 protein: CASSIGGTGGAYGYTF
clone size: NA; D gene: TRBD2; J gene: TRBJ2-7; V gene: TRBV19; CDR3 DNA: TGTGCCAGTAGTCCGGCTAGCGGGGGAACTTACGAGCAGTACTTC; CDR3 protein: CASSPASGGTYEQYF
clone size: NA; D gene: NA; J gene: TRBJ2-6; V gene: TRBV5-6; CDR3 DNA: TGTGCCAGCAGCTTGTACAGGGCCTCTGGGGCCAACGTCCTGACTTTC; CDR3 protein: CASSLYRASGANVLTF
clone size: NA; D gene: NA; J gene: TRBJ1-2; V gene: TRBV27; CDR3 DNA: TGTGCCAGCAGTTTATCCACAGGTGCGGGATCAAGTCCCTATGGCTACACCTTC; CDR3 protein: CASSLSTGAGSSPYGYTF
clone size: NA; D gene: NA; J gene: TRBJ1-2; V gene: TRBV16; CDR3 DNA: TGTGCCAGCAGCCAATTTGAGTATGGCTACACCTTC; CDR3 protein: CASSQFEYGYTF
clone size: few; D gene: NA; J gene: TRBJ1-5; V gene: TRBV6-1; CDR3 DNA: TGTGCCAGCAGTGAGTTTACAGGGAGGGATCAGCCCCAGCATTTT; CDR3 protein: CASSEFTGRDQPQHF
clone size: NA; D gene: NA; J gene: TRBJ2-6; V gene: TRBV5-1; CDR3 DNA: TGCGCCAGCACCCTTGTGAGCTCTGGGGCCAACGTCCTGACTTTC; CDR3 protein: CASTLVSSGANVLTF
clone size: many; D gene: NA; J gene: TRBJ1-1; V gene: TRBV5-1; CDR3 DNA: TGCGCCAGCAGCTTGGGGGCTACCACTGAAGCTTTCTTT; CDR3 protein: CASSLGATTEAFF
clone size: NA; D gene: NA; J gene: TRBJ2-3; V gene: TRBV9; CDR3 DNA: TGTGCCAGCAGCGTCTTCGACGGAGGGGCACAGACTAGCACAGATACGCAGTATTTT; CDR3 protein: CASSVFDGGAQTSTDTQYF
clone size: NA; D gene: TRBD1; J gene: TRBJ2-1; V gene: TRBV6-5; CDR3 DNA: TGTGCCAGCAGCCCGGACAGGAGCTCCTACAATGAGCAGTTCTTC; CDR3 protein: CASSPDRSSYNEQFF
clone size: NA; D gene: NA; J gene: TRBJ2-7; V gene: TRBV6-1; CDR3 DNA: TGTGCCAGCAGTGAATTCAGCTACGAGCAGTACTTC; CDR3 protein: CASSEFSYEQYF
clone size: NA; D gene: NA; J gene: TRBJ2-4; V gene: TRBV6-6; CDR3 DNA: TGTGCCAGCAGTTCTCCAGACCGGGACATTCAGTACTTC; CDR3 protein: CASSSPDRDIQYF
clone size: NA; D gene: NA; J gene: TRBJ2-5; V gene: TRBV5-1; CDR3 DNA: TGCGCCAGCAGCTTTATTAAGGGGGGGTCGGTCCAAGAGACCCAGTACTTC; CDR3 protein: CASSFIKGGSVQETQYF
clone size: NA; D gene: NA; J gene: TRBJ1-2; V gene: TRBV29-1; CDR3 DNA: TGCAGCGCCAGGACAGTGGGTTCGCCCTATGGCTACACCTTC; CDR3 protein: CSARTVGSPYGYTF
clone size: NA; D gene: NA; J gene: TRBJ2-7; V gene: TRBV7-2; CDR3 DNA: TGTGCCAGCAGTCCACAGAGCTCCTACGAGCAGTACTTC; CDR3 protein: CASSPQSSYEQYF
clone size: NA; D gene: TRBD1; J gene: TRBJ2-2; V gene: TRBV27; CDR3 DNA: TGTGCCAGCAGTTTGGACAGGGGGCAAACCGGGGAGCTGTTTTTT; CDR3 protein: CASSLDRGQTGELFF
clone size: NA; D gene: NA; J gene: TRBJ1-2; V gene: TRBV19; CDR3 DNA: TGTGCCAGTAGTATATCCGCGAACTATGGCTACACCTTC; CDR3 protein: CASSISANYGYTF